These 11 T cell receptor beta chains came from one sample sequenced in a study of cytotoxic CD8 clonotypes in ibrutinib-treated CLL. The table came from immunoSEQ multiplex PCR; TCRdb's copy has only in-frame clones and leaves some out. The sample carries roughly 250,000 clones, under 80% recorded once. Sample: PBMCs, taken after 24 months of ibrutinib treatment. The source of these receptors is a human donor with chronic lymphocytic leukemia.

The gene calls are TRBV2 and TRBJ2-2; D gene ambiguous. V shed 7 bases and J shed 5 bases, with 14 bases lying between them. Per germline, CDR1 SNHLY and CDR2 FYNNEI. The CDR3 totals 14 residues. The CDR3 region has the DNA TGTGCCAGCACTCGGCAGGCGACGACCGGGGAGCTGTTTTTT. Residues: CASTRQATTGELFF.

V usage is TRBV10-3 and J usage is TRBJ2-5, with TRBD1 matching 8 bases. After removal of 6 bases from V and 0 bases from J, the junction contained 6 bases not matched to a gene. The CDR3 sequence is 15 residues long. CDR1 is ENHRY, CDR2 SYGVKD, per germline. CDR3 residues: CAIRGTGAYQETQYF. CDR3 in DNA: TGTGCCATCAGGGGGACAGGAGCTTACCAAGAGACCCAGTACTTC.

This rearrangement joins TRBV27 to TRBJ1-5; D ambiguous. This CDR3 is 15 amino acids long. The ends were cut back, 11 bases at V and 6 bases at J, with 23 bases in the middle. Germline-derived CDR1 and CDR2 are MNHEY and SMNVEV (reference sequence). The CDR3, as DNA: TGTGCCGTCGGGGTCGGAGGGTTAGAGGGTCAGCCCCAGCATTTT. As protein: CAVGVGGLEGQPQHF.

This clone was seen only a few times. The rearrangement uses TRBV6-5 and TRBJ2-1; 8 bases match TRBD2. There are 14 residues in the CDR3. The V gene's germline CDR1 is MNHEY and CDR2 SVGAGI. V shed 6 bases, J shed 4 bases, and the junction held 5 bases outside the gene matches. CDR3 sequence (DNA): TGTGCCAGCAGGGCCGGGACTAGATACAATGAGCAGTTCTTC. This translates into CASRAGTRYNEQFF.

In DNA form, the CDR3 reads TGTGCCAGCAGCGACACAGACAGGGCGGCCTACGAGCAGTACTTC. This codes for CASSDTDRAAYEQYF. The chain employs TRBV5-8 and TRBJ2-7, with TRBD1 matching 7 bases. The length of the CDR3 is 15 residues. CDR1 and CDR2 from the germline V gene are SGHTS and YDEGEE. V shed 4 bases, J shed 2 bases, and the junction held 9 bases outside the gene matches.

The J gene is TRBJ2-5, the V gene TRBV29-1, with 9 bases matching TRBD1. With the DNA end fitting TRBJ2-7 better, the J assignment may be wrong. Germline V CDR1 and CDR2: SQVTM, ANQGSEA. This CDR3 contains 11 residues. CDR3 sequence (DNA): TGCAGCGGCAGGACAGGGGACGAGCAGTACTTC. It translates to CSGRTGDEQYF.

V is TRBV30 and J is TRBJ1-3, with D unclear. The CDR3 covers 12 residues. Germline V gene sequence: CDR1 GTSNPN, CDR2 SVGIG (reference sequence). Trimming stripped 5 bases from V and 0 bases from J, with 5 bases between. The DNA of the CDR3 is TGTGCCTGGGGCCCCTCTGGAAACACCATATATTTT. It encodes CAWGPSGNTIYF.

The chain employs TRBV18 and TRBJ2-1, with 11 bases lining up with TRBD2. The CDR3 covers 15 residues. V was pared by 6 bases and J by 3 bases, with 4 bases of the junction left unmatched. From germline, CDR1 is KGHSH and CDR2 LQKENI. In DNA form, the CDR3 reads TGTGCCAGCTCCCGGGGACTAGCGGACTACAATGAGCAGTTCTTC. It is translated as CASSRGLADYNEQFF.

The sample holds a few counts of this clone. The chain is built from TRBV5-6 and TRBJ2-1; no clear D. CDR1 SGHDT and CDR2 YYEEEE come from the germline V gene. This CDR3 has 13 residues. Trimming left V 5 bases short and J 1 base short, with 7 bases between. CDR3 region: CASRRSSYNEQFF. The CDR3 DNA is TGTGCCAGCAGGCGGTCGTCCTACAATGAGCAGTTCTTC.

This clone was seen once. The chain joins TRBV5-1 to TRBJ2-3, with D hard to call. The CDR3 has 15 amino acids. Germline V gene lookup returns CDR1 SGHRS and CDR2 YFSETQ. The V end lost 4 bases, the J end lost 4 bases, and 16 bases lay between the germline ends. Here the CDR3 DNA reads TGCGCCAGCAGCCCAAGCAGGATGGAGCCAGATACGCAGTATTTT. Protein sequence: CASSPSRMEPDTQYF.

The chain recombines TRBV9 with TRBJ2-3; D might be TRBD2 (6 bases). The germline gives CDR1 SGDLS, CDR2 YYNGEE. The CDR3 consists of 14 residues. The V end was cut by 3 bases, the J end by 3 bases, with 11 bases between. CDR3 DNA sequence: TGTGCCAGCAGCGATGACGCGGGGACAGATACGCAGTATTTT. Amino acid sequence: CASSDDAGTDTQYF.